This paragraph covers one TCR beta chain sequence. These data belong to a study of graft-versus-host responses after intestinal transplantation. Study-wide background: Multivisceral, liver-intestinal, or isolated intestinal transplants were performed in recipients. Anti-thymocyte globulin induction, then tacrolimus and steroids for two to four years, went to all recipients.

Germline V gene sequence: CDR1 MNHNS, CDR2 SASEGT. CDR3 length equals 15 residues. V lost 6 bases and J lost 0, with 13 bases in between. Lymphocytes (intraepithelial and lamina propria) were released by processing the graft tissue. Sequencing used immunoSEQ multiplex PCR; TCRdb keeps in-frame clones, though not all of them. The sample includes about 63,000 clones, approximately 91% of them seen just once. The chain has TRBV6-1 and TRBJ2-3, with no clear D. This clonotype was sampled from a human patient who received an intestinal transplant, so some T cells may come from the graft donor. Sequenced here: ileum tissue, sampled more than 350 days after transplant. This chain's CDR3 is CASSLRAGSTDTQYF. Written as DNA, the CDR3 is TGTGCCAGCAGCCTCCGAGCAGGCAGCACAGATACGCAGTATTTT.